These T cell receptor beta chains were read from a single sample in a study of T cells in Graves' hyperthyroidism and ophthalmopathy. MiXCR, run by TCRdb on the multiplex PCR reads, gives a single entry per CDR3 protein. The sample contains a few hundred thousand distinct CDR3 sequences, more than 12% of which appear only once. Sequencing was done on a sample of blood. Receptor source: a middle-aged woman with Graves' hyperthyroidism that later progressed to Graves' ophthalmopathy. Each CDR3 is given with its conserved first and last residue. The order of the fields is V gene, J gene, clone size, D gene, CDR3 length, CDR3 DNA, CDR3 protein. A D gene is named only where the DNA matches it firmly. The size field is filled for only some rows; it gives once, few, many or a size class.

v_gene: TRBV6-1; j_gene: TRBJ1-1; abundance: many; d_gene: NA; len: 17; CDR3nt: TGTGCCAGCAGGGAGGCGAAGGTGGGGACAAAGAACACTGAAGCTTTCTTT; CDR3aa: CASREAKVGTKNTEAFF
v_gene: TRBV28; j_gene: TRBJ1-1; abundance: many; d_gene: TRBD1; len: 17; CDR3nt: TGTGCCAGCAGTTTCCCCAGGACAGGAGGGAGGAACACTGAAGCTTTCTTT; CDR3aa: CASSFPRTGGRNTEAFF
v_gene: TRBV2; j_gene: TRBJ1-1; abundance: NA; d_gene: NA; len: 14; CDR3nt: TGTGCCAGCAGTGGAGGGTTTGCCGGCACTGAAGCTTTCTTT; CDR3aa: CASSGGFAGTEAFF
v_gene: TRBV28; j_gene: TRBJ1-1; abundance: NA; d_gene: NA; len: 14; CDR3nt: TGTGCCAGCAGTTTGGTCAGCATGAACACTGAAGCTTTCTTT; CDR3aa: CASSLVSMNTEAFF
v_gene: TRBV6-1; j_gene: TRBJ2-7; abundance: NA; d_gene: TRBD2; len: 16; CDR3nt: TGTGCCAGCAGTGAAGCGCTATTAGCGGGAGGTGACGAGCAGTACTTC; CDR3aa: CASSEALLAGGDEQYF
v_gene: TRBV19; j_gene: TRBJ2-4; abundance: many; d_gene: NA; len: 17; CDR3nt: TGTGCCAGTAGTATAGATAACCGTGGCGGTGCCAAAAACATTCAGTACTTC; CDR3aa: CASSIDNRGGAKNIQYF
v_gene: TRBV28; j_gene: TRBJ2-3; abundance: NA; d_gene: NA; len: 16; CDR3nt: TGTGCCAGCAGTTTGAGTGACAGGTTTAGCACAGATACGCAGTATTTT; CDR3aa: CASSLSDRFSTDTQYF
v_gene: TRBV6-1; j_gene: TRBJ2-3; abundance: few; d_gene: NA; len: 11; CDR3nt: TGTGCCAGCAGAAATAGCGGTACGCAGTATTTT; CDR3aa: CASRNSGTQYF
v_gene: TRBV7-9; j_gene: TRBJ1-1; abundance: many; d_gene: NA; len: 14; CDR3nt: TGTGCCAGCAGCCTTATTCTGGAGGCCACTGAAGCTTTCTTT; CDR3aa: CASSLILEATEAFF
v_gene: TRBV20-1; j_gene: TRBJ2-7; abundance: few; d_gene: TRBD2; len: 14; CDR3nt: TGCAGTGCTAGTTATGCTAGCGGGCCCTACGAGCAGTACTTC; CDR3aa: CSASYASGPYEQYF
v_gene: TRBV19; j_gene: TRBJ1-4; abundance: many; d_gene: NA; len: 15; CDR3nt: TGTGCCAGTAGTACCCTGGGGGCCTCAGGTGAAAAACTGTTTTTT; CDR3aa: CASSTLGASGEKLFF
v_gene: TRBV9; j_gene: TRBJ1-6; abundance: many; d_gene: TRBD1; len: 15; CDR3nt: TGTGCCAGCAGCATAAGACAGGGGACCGATTCACCCCTCCACTTT; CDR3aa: CASSIRQGTDSPLHF
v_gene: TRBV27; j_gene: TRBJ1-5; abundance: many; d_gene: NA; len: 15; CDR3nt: TGTGCCAGCAGACTTACCGGGACGAGAAATCAGCCCCAGCATTTT; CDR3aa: CASRLTGTRNQPQHF
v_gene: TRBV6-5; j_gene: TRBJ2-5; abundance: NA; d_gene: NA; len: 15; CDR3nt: TGTGCCAGCAGTCACCAGGACAAAGATCAAGAGACCCAGTACTTC; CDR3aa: CASSHQDKDQETQYF
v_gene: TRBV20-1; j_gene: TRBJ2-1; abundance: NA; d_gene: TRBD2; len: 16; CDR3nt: TGCAGTGCCAGGGAAGAGGACGGGGGGAGATACAATGAGCAGTTCTTC; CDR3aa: CSAREEDGGRYNEQFF
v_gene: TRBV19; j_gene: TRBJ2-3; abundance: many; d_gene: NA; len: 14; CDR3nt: TGTGCCAGTAGCATGGGGGTCGGAACAGATACGCAGTATTTT; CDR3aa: CASSMGVGTDTQYF
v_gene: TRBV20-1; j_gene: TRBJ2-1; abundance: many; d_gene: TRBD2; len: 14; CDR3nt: TGCAGTGCTAGACTCTTCGGGACTAGCTTTGAGCAGTTCTTC; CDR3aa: CSARLFGTSFEQFF
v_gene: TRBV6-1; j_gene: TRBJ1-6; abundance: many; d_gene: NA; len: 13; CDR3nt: TGTGCCAGCAGTTACAGGGATAATTCACCCCTCCACTTT; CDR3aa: CASSYRDNSPLHF
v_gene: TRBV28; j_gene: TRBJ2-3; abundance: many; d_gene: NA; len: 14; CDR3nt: TGTGCCGGCAGTTCCCCGGTATCCTTAGATACGCAGTATTTT; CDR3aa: CAGSSPVSLDTQYF
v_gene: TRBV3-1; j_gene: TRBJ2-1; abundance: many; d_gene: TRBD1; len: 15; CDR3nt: TGTGCCAGCAGTCACTTTGCACAGGGGTATGATGAGCAGTTCTTC; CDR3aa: CASSHFAQGYDEQFF
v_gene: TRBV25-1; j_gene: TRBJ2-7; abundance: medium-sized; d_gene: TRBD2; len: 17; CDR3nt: TGTGCCAGCAGTGATTTCGTCCCCGGGACTAGCGTCTACGAGCAGTACTTC; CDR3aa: CASSDFVPGTSVYEQYF
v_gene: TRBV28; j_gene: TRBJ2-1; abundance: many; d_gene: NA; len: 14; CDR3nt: TGTGCCAGCAGTTTGTCTAGCCCGAGCAATGAGCAGTTCTTC; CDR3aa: CASSLSSPSNEQFF
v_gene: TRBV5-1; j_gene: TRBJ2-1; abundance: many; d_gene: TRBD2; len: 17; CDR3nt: TGCGCCAGCAGCCTTAGAACCGGGACTAGCGGGACCAATGAGCAGTTCTTC; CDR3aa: CASSLRTGTSGTNEQFF
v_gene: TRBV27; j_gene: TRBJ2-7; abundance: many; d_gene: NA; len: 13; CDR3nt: TGTGCCAGCAGTTTTCGGGGCGGGTACGAGCAGTACTTC; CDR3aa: CASSFRGGYEQYF
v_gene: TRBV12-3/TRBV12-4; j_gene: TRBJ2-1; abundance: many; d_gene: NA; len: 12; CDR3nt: TGTGCCAGCAGTTCTCTAGACAATGAGCAGTTCTTC; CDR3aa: CASSSLDNEQFF
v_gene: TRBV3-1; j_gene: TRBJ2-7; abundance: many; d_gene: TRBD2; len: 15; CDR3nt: TGTGCCAGCAACCACCCCCTAGCGGGTGCCTACGAGCAGTACTTC; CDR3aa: CASNHPLAGAYEQYF
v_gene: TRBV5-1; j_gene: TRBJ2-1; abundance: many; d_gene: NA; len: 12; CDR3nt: TGCGCCAGCCGGTGGCTCAACAATGAGCAGTTCTTC; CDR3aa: CASRWLNNEQFF
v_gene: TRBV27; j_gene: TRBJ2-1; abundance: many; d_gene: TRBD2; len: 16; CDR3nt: TGTGCCAGCAGTACTCTCGGGACTAGCGGGATGGCTGAGCAGTTCTTC; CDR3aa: CASSTLGTSGMAEQFF
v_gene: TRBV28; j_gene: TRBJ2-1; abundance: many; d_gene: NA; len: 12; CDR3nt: TGTGCCAGCAGTTATGGGCACAATGAGCAGTTCTTC; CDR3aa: CASSYGHNEQFF
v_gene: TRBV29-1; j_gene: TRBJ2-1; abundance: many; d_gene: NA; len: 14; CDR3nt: TGCAGCGTGGGAGCAGCGGGACATTACAATGAGCAGTTCTTC; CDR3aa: CSVGAAGHYNEQFF
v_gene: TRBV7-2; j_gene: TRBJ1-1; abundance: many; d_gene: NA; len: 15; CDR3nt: TGTGCCAGCAGCTTAGGGATATGGTTGAACACTGAAGCTTTCTTT; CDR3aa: CASSLGIWLNTEAFF
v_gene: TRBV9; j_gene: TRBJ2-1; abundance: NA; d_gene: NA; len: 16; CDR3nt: TGTGCCAGCAGCGTAGTGGGGCGGGAATATTACAATGAGCAGTTCTTC; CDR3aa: CASSVVGREYYNEQFF
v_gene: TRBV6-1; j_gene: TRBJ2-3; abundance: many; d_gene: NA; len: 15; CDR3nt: TGTGCCAGCAGTGAATGGACACGAGGTTCAGATACGCAGTATTTT; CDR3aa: CASSEWTRGSDTQYF
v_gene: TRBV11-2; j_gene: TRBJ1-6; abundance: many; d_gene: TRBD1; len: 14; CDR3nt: TGTGCCAGCACCGACAGGGGAAGTAATTCACCCCTCCACTTT; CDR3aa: CASTDRGSNSPLHF
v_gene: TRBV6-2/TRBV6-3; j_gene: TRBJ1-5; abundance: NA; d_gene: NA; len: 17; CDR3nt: TGTGCCAGCAGTTATGTGGAGGGGAAAAGAGGGAATCAGCCCCAGCATTTT; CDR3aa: CASSYVEGKRGNQPQHF
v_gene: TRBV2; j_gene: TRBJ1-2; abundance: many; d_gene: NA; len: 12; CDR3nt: TGTGCCAGCAGTGAAAAGGTCTATGACTACACCTTC; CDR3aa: CASSEKVYDYTF
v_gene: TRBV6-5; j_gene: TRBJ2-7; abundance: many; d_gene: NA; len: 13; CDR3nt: TGTGCCAGCAGTTACTCCCGATGGGACGAGCAGTACTTC; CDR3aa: CASSYSRWDEQYF
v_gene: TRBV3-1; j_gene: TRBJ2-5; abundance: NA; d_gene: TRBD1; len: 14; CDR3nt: TGTGCCAGCAGCCGAAGACAGGGCGGAGAGACCCAGTACTTC; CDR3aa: CASSRRQGGETQYF
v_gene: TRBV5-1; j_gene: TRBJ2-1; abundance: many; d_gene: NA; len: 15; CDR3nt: TGCGCCAGCAGCCCGGACTCGCCGGGCTGGGATGAGCAGTTCTTC; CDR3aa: CASSPDSPGWDEQFF
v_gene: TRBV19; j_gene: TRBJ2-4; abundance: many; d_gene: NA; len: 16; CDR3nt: TGTGCCAGTAGTATTCCCGGACAGATCAAGCAAAACATTCAGTACTTC; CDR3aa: CASSIPGQIKQNIQYF
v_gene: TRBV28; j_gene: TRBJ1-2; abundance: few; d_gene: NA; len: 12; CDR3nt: TGTGCCAGCAGTAACTGGGGCTATGGCTACACCTTC; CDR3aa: CASSNWGYGYTF
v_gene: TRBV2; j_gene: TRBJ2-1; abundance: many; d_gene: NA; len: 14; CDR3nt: TGTGCCAGCAGTGACGGCAGGGAGTACAATGAGCAGTTCTTC; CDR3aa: CASSDGREYNEQFF
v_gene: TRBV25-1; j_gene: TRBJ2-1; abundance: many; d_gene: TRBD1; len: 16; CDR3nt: TGTGCCAGCAGTGAGCCGGGACAGGCTTCCTACAATGAGCAGTTCTTC; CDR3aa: CASSEPGQASYNEQFF
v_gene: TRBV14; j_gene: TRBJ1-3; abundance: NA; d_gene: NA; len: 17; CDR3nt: TGTGCCAGCACGAACCCAGGCCTCATCCGGGCTGGAAACACCATATATTTT; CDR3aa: CASTNPGLIRAGNTIYF
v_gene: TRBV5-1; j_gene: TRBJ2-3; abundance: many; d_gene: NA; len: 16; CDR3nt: TGCGCCAGCAGCTTGGTCGCCGGGACTAGCACAGATACGCAGTATTTT; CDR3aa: CASSLVAGTSTDTQYF
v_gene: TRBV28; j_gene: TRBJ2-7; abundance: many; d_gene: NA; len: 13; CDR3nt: TGTGCCAGCAGTGTCACAGGGGAGGGCGAGCAGTACTTC; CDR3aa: CASSVTGEGEQYF
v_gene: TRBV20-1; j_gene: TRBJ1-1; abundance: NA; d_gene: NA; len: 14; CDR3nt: TGCAGTGCTAGGAGACCGGGCGGGGACACTGAAGCTTTCTTT; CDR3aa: CSARRPGGDTEAFF
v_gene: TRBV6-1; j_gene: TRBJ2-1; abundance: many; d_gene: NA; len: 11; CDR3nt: TGTGCCAGCAGGGCCTACAATGAGCAGTTCTTC; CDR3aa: CASRAYNEQFF
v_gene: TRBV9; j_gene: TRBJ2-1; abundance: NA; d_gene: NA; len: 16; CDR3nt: TGTGCCAGCAGCGTAGATTGGCAGGGATCCTACAATGAGCAGTTCTTC; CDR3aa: CASSVDWQGSYNEQFF
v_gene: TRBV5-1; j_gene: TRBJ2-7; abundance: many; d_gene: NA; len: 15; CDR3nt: TGCGCCAGCCTTTCCCGGGACACGTACTCCTACGAGCAGTACTTC; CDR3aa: CASLSRDTYSYEQYF
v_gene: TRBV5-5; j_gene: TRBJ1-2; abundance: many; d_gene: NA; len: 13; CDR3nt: TGTGCCAGCAGCTTATGGGGGAGCTATGGCTACACCTTC; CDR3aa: CASSLWGSYGYTF